One and the same sample provided the 8 T cell receptor beta chains below, sequenced in a study of pediatric ulcerative colitis. This table comes from immunoSEQ multiplex PCR, and its TCRdb copy is limited to in-frame clones, with some not included. The table has 54,000 or so clones, around 87% seen once; the top ten hold over 1.3%. The sequencing sample was made of blood. These receptors originate from a boy aged 5-17 years who was a control in a study of pediatric ulcerative colitis.

J is TRBJ1-6 and V is TRBV11-2; 8 bases line up with TRBD1. Trimming removed 3 bases from V and 7 bases from J; junction bases left unmatched: 2. CDR1 SGHAT and CDR2 FQNNGV come from the germline V gene. The CDR3 consists of 14 residues. For the CDR3, the DNA is TGTGCCAGCAGCTTGAGGACAGGGAATTCACCCCTCCACTTT. It translates to CASSLRTGNSPLHF.

The V gene is TRBV11-2, the J gene TRBJ2-2; TRBD2 aligns across 7 bases. This CDR3 is built from 17 residues. After removal of 0 bases from V and 2 bases from J, the junction contained 6 bases not matched to a gene. The V gene's germline CDR1 is SGHAT and CDR2 FQNNGV. The CDR3 protein is CASSLEFGGGNTGELFF. Here the CDR3 DNA reads TGTGCCAGCAGCTTAGAGTTTGGCGGGGGAAACACCGGGGAGCTGTTTTTT.

CDR3 amino acids: CASSFYRNTEAFF. Written as DNA, the CDR3 is TGTGCCAGCAGTTTTTACAGAAACACTGAAGCTTTCTTT. This rearrangement joins TRBV27 to TRBJ1-1; D is uncertain. The V end was cut by 3 bases, the J end by 2 bases, with 7 bases between. There are 13 residues in the CDR3. Germline values: CDR1 MNHEY, CDR2 SMNVEV (reference sequence).

The genes are TRBV2 and TRBJ2-1, with D perhaps matching TRBD1 or TRBD2 (6 bases each). V gave up 2 bases and J gave up 7 bases, with 18 bases separating them. Per germline, CDR1 SNHLY and CDR2 FYNNEI. The length of the CDR3 is 16 residues. The CDR3 DNA follows: TGTGCCAGCAGTGAATTTGAGGGGGGTCGGTCGAATGAGCAGTTCTTC. It translates to CASSEFEGGRSNEQFF.

V gene TRBV6-5 combines with J gene TRBJ1-2; D not resolved. Trimming stripped 6 bases from V and 5 bases from J, with 10 bases between. The CDR3 runs to 12 residues. Germline V lookup: CDR1 MNHEY, CDR2 SVGAGI. The chain's CDR3 is CASSHRWYGYTF. The CDR3 coding sequence is TGTGCCAGCAGCCACCGGTGGTATGGCTACACCTTC.

This sequence joins TRBV4-1 and TRBJ2-7; D uncertain. Trimming removed 0 bases at V and 0 bases at J, with 12 bases between. Germline assignment: CDR1 MGHRA and CDR2 YSYEKL. This CDR3 is 16 amino acids long. The CDR3 DNA sequence: TGCGCCAGCAGCCAAGATCGGGTAGGGCCCTCCTACGAGCAGTACTTC. It is translated as CASSQDRVGPSYEQYF.

V and J are TRBV6-1 and TRBJ1-5, with D tentatively TRBD1 (6 bases). Germline CDR1 and CDR2: MNHNS and SASEGT. The CDR3 loop spans 14 amino acids. Trimming cost V 7 bases and J 4 bases, with 14 bases left between them. CDR3 sequence reads: CASMLGQPNQPQHF. The CDR3 region has the DNA TGTGCCAGCATGCTAGGACAGCCTAATCAGCCCCAGCATTTT.

The genes are TRBV30 and TRBJ1-4; tentatively, D is TRBD1 (5 bases). Germline V lookup: CDR1 GTSNPN, CDR2 SVGIG (reference sequence). Trimming removed 5 bases at V and 8 bases at J, with 6 bases between. This CDR3 is 10 amino acids long. The CDR3 region is CAWEGEKLFF. In nucleotides, the CDR3 is TGTGCCTGGGAGGGGGAAAAACTGTTTTTT.